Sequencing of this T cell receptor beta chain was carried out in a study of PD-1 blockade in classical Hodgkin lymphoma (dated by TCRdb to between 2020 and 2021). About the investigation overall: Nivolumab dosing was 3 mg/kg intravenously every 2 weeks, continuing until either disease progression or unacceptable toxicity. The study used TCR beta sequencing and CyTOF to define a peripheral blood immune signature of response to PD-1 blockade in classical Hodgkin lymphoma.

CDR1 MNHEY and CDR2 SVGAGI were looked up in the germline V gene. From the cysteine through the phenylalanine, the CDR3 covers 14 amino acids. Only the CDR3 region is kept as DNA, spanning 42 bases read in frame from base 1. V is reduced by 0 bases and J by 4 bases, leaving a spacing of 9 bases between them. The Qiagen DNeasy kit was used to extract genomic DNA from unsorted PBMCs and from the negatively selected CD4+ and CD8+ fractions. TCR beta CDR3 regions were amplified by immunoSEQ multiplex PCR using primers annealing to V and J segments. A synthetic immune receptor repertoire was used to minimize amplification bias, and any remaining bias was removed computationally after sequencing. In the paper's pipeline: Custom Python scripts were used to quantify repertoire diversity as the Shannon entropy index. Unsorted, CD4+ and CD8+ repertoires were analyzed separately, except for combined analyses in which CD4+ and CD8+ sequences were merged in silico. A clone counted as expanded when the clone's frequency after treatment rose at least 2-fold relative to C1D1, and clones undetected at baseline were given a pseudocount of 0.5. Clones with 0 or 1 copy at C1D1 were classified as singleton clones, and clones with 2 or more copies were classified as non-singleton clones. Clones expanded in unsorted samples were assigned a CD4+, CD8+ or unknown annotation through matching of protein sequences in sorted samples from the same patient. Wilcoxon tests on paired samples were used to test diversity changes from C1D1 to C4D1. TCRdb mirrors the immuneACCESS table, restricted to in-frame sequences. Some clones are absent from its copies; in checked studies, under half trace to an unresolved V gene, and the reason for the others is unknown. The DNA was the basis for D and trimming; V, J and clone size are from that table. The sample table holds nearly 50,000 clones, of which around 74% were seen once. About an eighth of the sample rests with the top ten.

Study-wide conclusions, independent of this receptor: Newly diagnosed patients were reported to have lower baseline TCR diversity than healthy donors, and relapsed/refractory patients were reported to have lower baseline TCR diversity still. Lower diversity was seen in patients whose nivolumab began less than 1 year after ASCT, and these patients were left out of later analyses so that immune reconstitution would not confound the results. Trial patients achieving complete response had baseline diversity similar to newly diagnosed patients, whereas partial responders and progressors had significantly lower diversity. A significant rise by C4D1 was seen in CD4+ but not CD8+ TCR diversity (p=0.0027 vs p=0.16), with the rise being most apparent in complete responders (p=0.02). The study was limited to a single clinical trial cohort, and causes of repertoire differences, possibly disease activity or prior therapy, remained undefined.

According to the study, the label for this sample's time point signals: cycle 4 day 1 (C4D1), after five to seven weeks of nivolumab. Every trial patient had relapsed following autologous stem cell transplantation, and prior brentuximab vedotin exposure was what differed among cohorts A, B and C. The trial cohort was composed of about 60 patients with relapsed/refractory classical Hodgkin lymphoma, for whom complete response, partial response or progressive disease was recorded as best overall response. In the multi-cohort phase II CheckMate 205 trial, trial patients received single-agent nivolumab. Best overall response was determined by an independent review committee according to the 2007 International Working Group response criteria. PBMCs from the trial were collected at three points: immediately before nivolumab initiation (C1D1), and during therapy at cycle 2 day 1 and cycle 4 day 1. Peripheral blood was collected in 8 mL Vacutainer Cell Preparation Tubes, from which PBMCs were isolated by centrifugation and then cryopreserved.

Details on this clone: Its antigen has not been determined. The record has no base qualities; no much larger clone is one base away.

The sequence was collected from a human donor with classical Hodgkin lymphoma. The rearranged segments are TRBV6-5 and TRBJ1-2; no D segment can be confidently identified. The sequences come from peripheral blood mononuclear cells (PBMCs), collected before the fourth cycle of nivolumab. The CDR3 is CASSYSPGSYGYTF. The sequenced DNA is TGTGCCAGCAGTTACTCGCCAGGTTCCTATGGCTACACCTTC.